These 20 T cell receptor beta chains were sequenced from one sample in a study of blood T cell repertoires in COVID-19. TCRdb keeps only in-frame clones here, not all; method: immunoSEQ multiplex PCR. In the table there are over 250,000 clones, 87% of which are singletons. Sequenced sample: peripheral blood. The receptors shown here come from a woman between 35 and 50 years old who had recovered from COVID-19.

The gene calls are TRBV5-4 and TRBJ2-2; 7 positions match TRBD1. Trimming removed 0 bases from V and 5 bases from J; junction bases left unmatched: 4. CDR1 and CDR2 from the germline V gene are SGHNT and YYREEE (reference sequence). This CDR3 comprises 15 residues. CDR3 sequence: CASSLGQGYTGELFF. Here the CDR3 DNA reads TGTGCCAGCAGCTTGGGACAGGGTTATACCGGGGAGCTGTTTTTT.

Concerning this clone: Other DNA sequences in this specimen translate into the identical CDR3. This chain connects TRBV20-1 to TRBJ2-1, with 12 bases aligning to TRBD2. Trimming at V came to 3 bases and at J to 4 bases, leaving 4 bases not matched to a gene. This CDR3 spans 15 amino acids. CDR1 is DFQATT and CDR2 is SNEGSKA in the germline V gene (reference sequence). This chain's CDR3 is CSASRLAGGYNEQFF. The CDR3 DNA is TGCAGTGCTAGTAGGCTAGCGGGGGGGTACAATGAGCAGTTCTTC.

V is TRBV10-3 and J is TRBJ2-5; the D gene is possibly TRBD1 (6 bases). The CDR3 is 15 residues long. From germline, CDR1 is ENHRY and CDR2 SYGVKD. V was shortened by 3 bases and J by 5 bases, with 16 bases between the two germline ends. The CDR3 reads CAISDNPGVGETQYF. The DNA for the CDR3 is TGTGCCATCAGTGATAACCCAGGGGTTGGTGAGACCCAGTACTTC.

This clone occurred once. The chain uses TRBV7-9 and TRBJ1-2; D ambiguous. This CDR3 has 13 amino acids. Trimming cost V 3 bases and J 8 bases, with 13 bases left between them. Germline CDR1 reads SEHNR; CDR2 reads FQNEAQ (reference sequence). The CDR3 DNA reads as TGTGCCAGCAGCTTGCGGCCTCACCAAGGCTACACCTTC. Translating gives CASSLRPHQGYTF. The full variable domain, its missing parts supplied by reference TRBV7-9 and TRBJ1-2, is DTGVSQNPRHKITKRGQNVTFRCDPISEHNRLYWYRQTLGQGPEFLTYFQNEAQLEKSRLLSDRFSAERPKGSFSTLEIQRTEQGDSAMYLCASSLRPHQGYTFGSGTRLTVV.

The genes are TRBV18 and TRBJ1-2; no firm D call. Per the germline V gene, CDR1 is KGHSH and CDR2 is LQKENI. The CDR3 totals 15 residues. Deletions cut 5 bases from V and 4 bases from J, with 17 bases between. CDR3 sequence reads: CASSSGALSSYGYTF. CDR3 nucleotides: TGTGCCAGCTCATCAGGTGCTTTATCCTCCTATGGCTACACCTTC.

The chain is built from TRBV5-1 and TRBJ2-3, with TRBD2 identical over 10 bases. After removal of 4 bases from V and 4 bases from J, the junction contained 6 bases not matched to a gene. Germline values: CDR1 SGHRS, CDR2 YFSETQ. This CDR3 has 15 amino acids. Here the CDR3 reads CASSEAGGPPDTQYF. CDR3 coding DNA: TGCGCCAGCAGCGAAGCGGGGGGGCCCCCAGATACGCAGTATTTT. The complete variable domain, with remaining parts taken from reference TRBV5-1 and TRBJ2-3, reads KAGVTQTPRYLIKTRGQQVTLSCSPISGHRSVSWYQQTPGQGLQFLFEYFSETQRNKGNFPGRFSGRQFSNSRSEMNVSTLELGDSALYLCASSEAGGPPDTQYFGPGTRLTVL.

This clone was counted only a few times. The rearrangement joins TRBV6-2 or TRBV6-3 to TRBJ1-1, with D unclear. CDR3 length: 15 amino acids. The V gene's germline CDR1 is MNHEY and CDR2 SVGEGT. V shed 7 bases and J shed 4 bases, with 19 bases lying between them. CDR3 bases: TGTGCCAGCACCCCTCGAGGCACCGCACTCACTGAAGCTTTCTTT. It specifies CASTPRGTALTEAFF.

V and J are TRBV29-1 and TRBJ1-4, with 11 nucleotides matching TRBD1. Per germline, CDR1 SQVTM and CDR2 ANQGSEA. The CDR3 spans 20 residues. Trimming at V came to 7 bases and at J to 2 bases, leaving 21 bases not matched to a gene. The CDR3 sequence: CSAPPITRDRGSCTNEKLFF. The DNA for the CDR3 is TGCAGCGCTCCTCCGATCACGCGGGACAGGGGGAGTTGCACTAATGAAAAACTGTTTTTT.

The V gene is TRBV4-1, the J gene TRBJ1-5; a possible D gene is TRBD1 (6 bases). The CDR3 runs 15 residues. Germline-derived CDR1 and CDR2 are MGHRA and YSYEKL. V gave up 4 bases and J gave up 3 bases, with 13 bases separating them. The CDR3 DNA reads as TGCGCCAGCAGCCTGTATCAGGGGAACAATCAGCCCCAGCATTTT. Translation gives CASSLYQGNNQPQHF.

The chain uses TRBV29-1 and TRBJ2-1; D is perhaps TRBD2 (7 bases). This CDR3 is 13 amino acids long. Germline assignment: CDR1 SQVTM and CDR2 ANQGSEA. The germline V and J ends were trimmed by 5 bases and 6 bases, with 14 bases remaining between them. Here the CDR3 DNA reads TGCAGCGTTTCCCGGGGGGCCCCCAATGAGCAGTTCTTC. This sequence encodes CSVSRGAPNEQFF.

A few counts support this clone. The chain carries TRBV9 and TRBJ1-2; D possibly corresponds to TRBD1 (6 bases). The CDR3 loop spans 14 amino acids. Deletions cut 0 bases from V and 4 bases from J, with 10 bases between. Germline V gene sequence: CDR1 SGDLS, CDR2 YYNGEE. CDR3 loop: CASSVAGTPYGYTF. CDR3 bases: TGTGCCAGCAGCGTAGCCGGGACACCCTATGGCTACACCTTC.

The chain recombines TRBV9 with TRBJ1-2; D not certain. The germline gives CDR1 SGDLS, CDR2 YYNGEE. Trimming stripped 4 bases from V and 6 bases from J, with 13 bases between. This CDR3 is 13 amino acids long. The CDR3 nucleotides are TGTGCCAGCAGCCCAGGAGGCCGGGATGGCTACACCTTC. Amino acid sequence: CASSPGGRDGYTF.

This chain connects TRBV15 to TRBJ1-5; 9 positions match TRBD1. V lost 5 bases, J lost 2 bases, and 4 bases stayed unmatched. The CDR3 totals 15 residues. Germline assignment: CDR1 LNHNV and CDR2 YYDKDF (reference sequence). In DNA, the CDR3 is TGTGCCACCAGCCGACAGGGGGATCGCAATCAGCCCCAGCATTTT. Amino acids: CATSRQGDRNQPQHF.

This clone was picked up one time. CDR3 DNA sequence: TGTGCCAGCAGTTACTCAAGTCGCCCGACACCACAATGGCCCCAGCATTTT. Translating gives CASSYSSRPTPQWPQHF. V usage is TRBV6-2 or TRBV6-3 and J usage is TRBJ1-5; D is unclear. This CDR3 region has 17 residues. Germline CDR1 is MNHEY and CDR2 is SVGEGT. V lost 0 bases and J 9 bases, leaving 21 bases between the germline ends.

The chain links TRBV13 to TRBJ2-7; 8 bases line up with TRBD1. Germline V CDR1 and CDR2: PRHDT, FYEKMQ (reference sequence). Germline trimming cut 1 base from V and 5 bases from J; bases unmatched to any gene: 7. CDR3 length: 15 amino acids. The CDR3 nucleotides are TGTGCCAGCAGCTTAGATGGCAGGGGGCGGAACGAGCAGTACTTC. This encodes CASSLDGRGRNEQYF.

The CDR3 spells CASSFRGLGSGYTF. CDR3 sequence (DNA): TGTGCCAGCAGCTTCAGGGGCCTAGGGAGTGGCTACACCTTC. The chain has TRBV7-8 and TRBJ1-2, with a tentative D call TRBD1 (6 bases). CDR1 and CDR2 from the germline V gene are SGHVS and FQNEAQ. Trimming cost V 3 bases and J 7 bases, with 15 bases left between them. The CDR3 totals 14 residues.

The rearrangement uses TRBV9 and TRBJ2-7, with a possible D match to TRBD1 (6 bases). Germline CDR1 SGDLS, CDR2 YYNGEE. The CDR3 sequence is 14 residues long. Deletions cut 0 bases from V and 2 bases from J, with 9 bases between. The CDR3 coding sequence is TGTGCCAGCAGCGTAGGGGGGCAGACCTACGAGCAGTACTTC. Amino acid sequence: CASSVGGQTYEQYF.

The chain combines TRBV5-1 with TRBJ2-2; 9 bases match TRBD2. CDR3 length equals 16 residues. Germline CDR1 reads SGHRS; CDR2 reads YFSETQ. The V and J ends lost 0 bases and 3 bases, in that order; junction bases with no gene match: 3. CDR3 residues: CASSLGTSGYTGELFF. The CDR3 DNA follows: TGCGCCAGCAGCTTGGGCACTAGCGGGTACACCGGGGAGCTGTTTTTT.

A word on this clone: The sample contains more than one DNA sequence encoding this CDR3. The J gene is TRBJ2-3, the V gene TRBV30, with TRBD1 matching 8 bases. This CDR3 has 13 amino acids. Looked up from germline, CDR1 is GTSNPN and CDR2 is SVGIG (reference sequence). J lost 1 base, V lost 3 bases, and 0 bases had no gene match. DNA for the CDR3: TGTGCCTGGAGGACAGGGGGCACAGATACGCAGTATTTT. It is translated as CAWRTGGTDTQYF.

The chain recombines TRBV5-1 with TRBJ2-1; weak D call: TRBD1 (6 bases). The CDR3 runs to 14 residues. The germline gives CDR1 SGHRS, CDR2 YFSETQ. Between the trimmed V and J ends, which lost 2 bases and 2 bases, there was a span of 8 bases. This CDR3 reads CASSLGGAYNEQFF. CDR3 DNA sequence: TGCGCCAGCAGCTTAGGGGGTGCCTACAATGAGCAGTTCTTC.